Detailed here is one TCR beta chain. The germline V gene has CDR1 MNHEY and CDR2 SMNVEV (reference sequence). V was shortened by 6 bases and J by 2 bases, with 12 bases between the two germline ends. The CDR3 spans 14 residues. The assay was immunoSEQ multiplex PCR, and TCRdb's table has in-frame clones only and misses some. The top ten hold about 12% of the sample, which has around 130,000 clones, roughly four fifths seen once. The record originates from a study of blood T cell repertoires in COVID-19. The TCR sequence derives from a human donor in a cohort sampled during active COVID-19. The specimen was peripheral blood. V is TRBV27 and J is TRBJ2-3, with a possible D match to TRBD2 (5 bases). DNA for the CDR3: TGTGCCAGCAGCTTAAGGACTTTCACAGATACGCAGTATTTT. It encodes CASSLRTFTDTQYF.